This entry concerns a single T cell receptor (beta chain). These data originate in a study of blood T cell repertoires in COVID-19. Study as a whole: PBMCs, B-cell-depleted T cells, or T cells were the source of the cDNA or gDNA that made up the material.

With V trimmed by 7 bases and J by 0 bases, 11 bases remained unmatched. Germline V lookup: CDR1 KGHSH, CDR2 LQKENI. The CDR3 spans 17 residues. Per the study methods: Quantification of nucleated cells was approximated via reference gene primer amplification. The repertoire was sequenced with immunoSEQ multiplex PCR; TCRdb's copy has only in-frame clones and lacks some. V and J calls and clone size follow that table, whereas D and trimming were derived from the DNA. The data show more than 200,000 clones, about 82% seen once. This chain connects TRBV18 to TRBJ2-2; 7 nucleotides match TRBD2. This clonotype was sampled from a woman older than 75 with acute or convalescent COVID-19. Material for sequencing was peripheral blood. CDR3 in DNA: TGTGCCAGCTTGGGTGGACTAGATCCTTCGAACACCGGGGAGCTGTTTTTT. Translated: CASLGGLDPSNTGELFF.